This TCR beta chain was obtained from a study of response to subunit inactivated influenza vaccine. Findings of the study overall: The authors suggested that few new T cells are recruited per seasonal influenza vaccination.

Using its own MiXCR run on the RT-PCR reads, TCRdb lists one record per CDR3 protein. The table shows just over 300,000 distinct CDR3 sequences, with roughly 22% occurring only once. This clonotype has more than one count but fewer than ten. Its target is not known. The CDR3 covers 15 residues. The V gene end was trimmed by 1 base and the J gene end by 5 bases; junction bases not matched to a gene: 2. Germline V gene data show CDR1 as LGHNA and CDR2 as YSLEER. The material sequenced was PBMCs from blood, taken less than 22 months after vaccination. The receptor's source is a man aged 45 to 75 who received an inactivated influenza vaccine. The V and J genes are TRBV4-3 and TRBJ1-6, with 7 bases that match TRBD1. The CDR3 nucleotides are TGCGCCAGCAGCCAAGGGACAGGCGATAATTCACCCCTCCACTTT. This encodes CASSQGTGDNSPLHF.